The sequence of this T cell receptor beta chain was determined in a study of cytomegalovirus exposure and HLA in healthy donors. In the study overall: The Caucasian-associated ancestry cluster held about 80% of a few hundred genotyped donors.

It was with 60 Vbeta and 13 Jbeta primers that the PCR ran. As processed by the authors: The authors later counted about 80 million unique TCR beta chains, 9 million to 12 million of them shared. Repertoires were generated with immunoSEQ multiplex PCR, while TCRdb's copy carries only in-frame clones and drops some. V, J and clone size were drawn from that table, and D and trimming were deduced from the DNA. The repertoire holds roughly 180,000 clones, with 82% as singletons. For this clone: Its antigen is currently unknown.

Overall study findings and caveats: Associated with cytomegalovirus, according to the listing, were 150 to 200 TCR beta chains.

Nominally healthy donors were sampled, though unrecorded immune exposures were likely. This CDR3 contains 15 residues. CDR1 and CDR2 (germline): MGHRA, YSYEKL. V was trimmed by 4 bases and J by 2 bases, leaving 11 bases between them. The TCR comes from a man aged 40-49 years in good health and CMV-seronegative. The chain combines TRBV4-1 with TRBJ1-4; D ambiguous. The sequencing sample was made of PBMCs. CDR3 sequence (DNA): TGCGCCAGCAGCCTAACCGCCGGGACTAATGAAAAACTGTTTTTT. Translated, it gives CASSLTAGTNEKLFF.